One sample yielded the 8 T cell receptor beta chains listed below, sequenced in a study of blood T cell repertoires in COVID-19. TCRdb keeps only in-frame clones here, not all; method: immunoSEQ multiplex PCR. Of about 190,000 clones in the sample, over 80% were seen once. What was sequenced was peripheral blood. Receptors were obtained from a woman aged 30 to 39 with acute or convalescent COVID-19.

The gene calls are TRBV9 and TRBJ1-1, with TRBD1 identical over 9 bases. J lost 2 bases, V lost 2 bases, and 4 bases had no gene match. CDR1 and CDR2 from the germline V gene are SGDLS and YYNGEE. The CDR3 totals 15 residues. CDR3 DNA: TGTGCCAGCAGCGTTGGGACAGGGAGTAACACTGAAGCTTTCTTT. It yields the protein CASSVGTGSNTEAFF.

The chain links TRBV7-2 to TRBJ2-7; unclear D gene. Trimming cost V 5 bases and J 3 bases, with 11 bases left between them. CDR1 is SGHTA, CDR2 FQGNSA, per germline. The CDR3 length is 13 residues. The CDR3 bases are TGTGCCAGCAGCCTCCCCCCTTACTACGAGCAGTACTTC. The encoded protein is CASSLPPYYEQYF.

Comments on this clone: A much larger clone differs by one base, so this may be a read error. The chain has TRBV28 and TRBJ1-2, with a weak D call TRBD1 (6 bases). The CDR3 consists of 13 residues. The germline V and J ends were trimmed by 3 bases and 1 base, with 6 bases remaining between them. Germline V lookup: CDR1 MDHEN, CDR2 SYDVKM. CDR3 coding DNA: TGTGCCAGCAGTTTGGACAGTAACTATGGCTACACCTTC. Protein sequence: CASSLDSNYGYTF.

CDR3 DNA: TGTGCCAGCAGCTCACAGAGCTCTGGGGCCAACGTCCTGACTTTC. Its protein product is CASSSQSSGANVLTF. This chain joins TRBV11-3 and TRBJ2-6; D remains ambiguous. The germline V gene encodes CDR1 SGHNT and CDR2 YENEEA. The length of the CDR3 is 15 residues. V shed 4 bases and J shed 0 bases, with 7 bases lying between them.

This chain links TRBV18 with TRBJ2-7; D is perhaps TRBD2 (6 bases). Germline loops: CDR1 KGHSH, CDR2 LQKENI. V was pared by 5 bases and J by 6 bases, with 8 bases between. This CDR3 contains 11 residues. The CDR3 sequence is CASSKEGEQYF. CDR3 DNA: TGTGCCAGCTCAAAGGAGGGCGAGCAGTACTTC.

This chain joins TRBV27 and TRBJ1-2, with D possibly TRBD1 on 6 matching bases. The CDR3 runs to 15 residues. Germline V lookup: CDR1 MNHEY, CDR2 SMNVEV (reference sequence). The V and J ends lost 5 bases and 4 bases respectively, with 17 bases between them. The CDR3 region has the DNA TGTGCCAGCAGTCAGAGCGGGGCCAGGGGCTATGGCTACACCTTC. Translating it yields CASSQSGARGYGYTF.

The J gene is TRBJ2-7, the V gene TRBV19; the match to TRBD1 covers 10 bases. The V segment lost 4 bases and the J segment 1 base; nucleotides outside the gene matches: 4. Germline values: CDR1 LNHDA, CDR2 SQIVND (reference sequence). The CDR3 runs to 15 residues. CDR3 sequence (DNA): TGTGCCAGTAGTAAGGGGGACAGGGGATCCTACGAGCAGTACTTC. Translation: CASSKGDRGSYEQYF.

V is TRBV4-1 and J is TRBJ1-1; D might be TRBD1 (5 bases). This CDR3 spans 16 amino acids. The V gene lost 4 bases and the J gene lost 4 bases, with 19 bases spanning the gap. Germline loops: CDR1 MGHRA, CDR2 YSYEKL. The CDR3 DNA reads TGCGCCAGCAGCCGCGACCCCGAGGCAGGGTCCACTGAAGCTTTCTTT. This encodes CASSRDPEAGSTEAFF.